The rows below give T cell receptor beta chains drawn from one sample of a study of regulatory T cells in long-lasting Graves disease. TCRdb reprocessed the multiplex PCR reads with MiXCR, giving one entry per CDR3 protein. The table includes over 650,000 distinct CDR3 sequences, 30% detected once. The sequencing here drew on peripheral blood mononuclear cells (PBMCs), taken when the disease was refractory, from a patient treated with antithyroid drugs. The source of these receptors is a female donor with Graves disease. Each CDR3 is given with its conserved first and last residue. A D gene is named only where the DNA matches it firmly. Size is omitted from some rows. Given values are once, few, many or a class for expanded clones.

few	TRBD2	TRBV12-3/TRBV12-4	TRBJ2-1	CASSLALGLAGAIQYNEQFF	TGTGCCAGCAGTTTAGCGCTTGGGCTAGCGGGAGCGATCCAGTACAATGAGCAGTTCTTC
-	TRBD1	TRBV19	TRBJ1-1	CASSEDRDNNEAFF	TGTGCCAGTAGCGAAGACAGGGATAATAATGAAGCTTTCTTT
few	TRBD1	TRBV7-9	TRBJ1-1	CASSFPTGTGGVEAFF	TGTGCCAGCAGCTTCCCCACTGGGACAGGGGGCGTTGAAGCTTTCTTT
few	TRBD1	TRBV6-1	TRBJ1-5	CASRPGTAELTIYSNQPQHF	TGTGCCAGCAGGCCGGGGACAGCCGAACTCACAATTTATAGCAATCAGCCCCAGCATTTT
few	-	TRBV12-3/TRBV12-4	TRBJ2-7	CASSFGRRNGFEQYF	TGTGCCAGCAGTTTTGGACGGAGAAACGGTTTCGAGCAGTACTTC
many	TRBD1	TRBV6-1	TRBJ1-1	CASSVTGMNTEAFF	TGTGCCAGCAGCGTGACAGGGATGAACACTGAAGCTTTCTTT
many	TRBD1	TRBV28	TRBJ1-2	CASSSTGVGYGYTF	TGTGCCAGCAGTTCAACAGGGGTAGGCTATGGCTACACCTTC
-	-	TRBV9	TRBJ1-2	CASRGTGGAYGYTF	TGTGCCAGCAGGGGGACTGGGGGGGCGTATGGCTACACCTTC
-	-	TRBV6-1	TRBJ2-7	CASSNSPWEQYF	TGTGCCAGCTCGAACTCCCCATGGGAGCAGTACTTC
-	-	TRBV9	TRBJ1-1	CASREVFVNTEAFF	TGTGCCAGCAGGGAAGTATTTGTGAACACTGAAGCTTTCTTT
few	-	TRBV10-3	TRBJ1-5	CAISDNGSNQPQHF	TGTGCCATCAGTGACAACGGTAGCAATCAGCCCCAGCATTTT
few	TRBD2	TRBV20-1	TRBJ2-7	CSAREPGGLAGYYEQYF	TGCAGTGCTAGAGAACCGGGGGGACTAGCGGGGTACTACGAGCAGTACTTC
many	-	TRBV19	TRBJ1-5	CASSIWGGNQPQHF	TGTGCCAGTAGTATCTGGGGGGGCAATCAGCCCCAGCATTTT
-	-	TRBV7-9	TRBJ2-1	CASSLVEDEQFF	TGTGCCAGCAGCTTAGTGGAAGATGAGCAGTTCTTC
-	-	TRBV27	TRBJ2-4	CASSCGAKNIQYF	TGTGCCAGCAGTTGCGGAGCCAAAAACATTCAGTACTTC
few	-	TRBV30	TRBJ1-2	CAWSVLGGYTF	TGTGCCTGGAGTGTTTTGGGTGGCTACACCTTC
-	TRBD2	TRBV3-1	TRBJ2-3	CASSPLGTRTDTQYF	TGTGCCAGCAGCCCCCTCGGGACTAGGACAGATACGCAGTATTTT
many	TRBD2	TRBV6-1	TRBJ2-7	CASSEAGTSGPRYEQYF	TGTGCCAGCAGTGAAGCGGGGACTAGCGGGCCCCGCTACGAGCAGTACTTC
many	-	TRBV20-1	TRBJ1-1	CSARQLKGKNTEAFF	TGCAGTGCTAGGCAATTGAAGGGTAAGAACACTGAAGCTTTCTTT
-	TRBD1	TRBV12-3/TRBV12-4	TRBJ1-2	CASRTGTGDNYGYTF	TGTGCCAGCAGAACCGGGACAGGGGATAACTATGGCTACACCTTC
once	-	TRBV30	TRBJ2-7	CAWSVGGEIYEQYF	TGTGCCTGGAGTGTGGGGGGAGAAATCTACGAGCAGTACTTC
once	-	TRBV4-2	TRBJ2-7	CASSQDKGLGFSSSYEQYF	TGTGCCAGCAGCCAAGATAAGGGACTCGGCTTTTCGAGCTCCTACGAGCAGTACTTC
many	-	TRBV2	TRBJ2-7	CASSERWWSYYEQYF	TGTGCCAGCAGTGAGAGATGGTGGAGCTACTACGAGCAGTACTTC
-	TRBD2	TRBV28	TRBJ2-7	CASSLWGPSGIFDEQYF	TGTGCCAGCAGTTTATGGGGCCCTAGCGGGATTTTCGACGAGCAGTACTTC
many	-	TRBV28	TRBJ1-1	CASSSRRHEAFF	TGTGCCAGCAGTAGCAGACGCCATGAAGCTTTCTTT
-	TRBD1	TRBV5-1	TRBJ1-2	CASSLGQGAFSGYTF	TGCGCCAGCAGCTTGGGGCAGGGGGCGTTTTCTGGCTACACCTTC
-	-	TRBV6-1	TRBJ1-2	CASRRRIAALGGDYGYTF	TGTGCCAGCAGAAGGCGAATAGCAGCTCTGGGCGGGGACTATGGCTACACCTTC
-	-	TRBV5-1	TRBJ1-1	CASSTFADRSTEAFF	TGCGCCAGCAGCACATTCGCAGACAGATCTACTGAAGCTTTCTTT
-	-	TRBV6-1	TRBJ1-2	CASSEWSGSLSVDGYTF	TGTGCCAGCAGTGAATGGTCAGGGAGCCTTTCAGTAGATGGCTACACCTTC
-	TRBD1	TRBV6-1	TRBJ1-3	CASSNTRDRGSPTGNTIYF	TGTGCCAGCAGTAACACCCGGGACAGGGGGTCGCCCACTGGAAACACCATATATTTT
-	-	TRBV6-5	TRBJ1-1	CASSSPEAFF	TGTGCCAGCAGTTCCCCCGAAGCTTTCTTT
few	-	TRBV7-3	TRBJ2-7	CASRAGEYEQYF	TGTGCCAGCAGGGCTGGAGAATACGAGCAGTACTTC
many	-	TRBV24-1	TRBJ1-2	CATSDLFGTQGNYGYTF	TGTGCCACCAGTGATTTGTTCGGGACGCAAGGCAACTATGGCTACACCTTC
-	-	TRBV3-1	TRBJ1-5	CASSQGQGRRNQPQHF	TGTGCCAGCAGCCAGGGTCAGGGACGGCGCAATCAGCCCCAGCATTTT
many	-	TRBV2	TRBJ1-1	CASSRESLNTEAFF	TGTGCCAGCAGCAGGGAGTCCCTGAACACTGAAGCTTTCTTT
-	-	TRBV6-1	TRBJ2-7	CASSEAFGVTYEQYF	TGTGCCAGCAGTGAAGCGTTCGGGGTTACCTACGAGCAGTACTTC
many	-	TRBV2	TRBJ1-2	CASSEGMANYGYTF	TGTGCCAGCAGTGAAGGGATGGCTAACTATGGCTACACCTTC
few	-	TRBV12-3/TRBV12-4	TRBJ1-6	CASSSNGMSSPLHF	TGTGCCAGCAGTTCAAATGGGATGAGTTCACCCCTCCACTTT
many	-	TRBV6-1	TRBJ1-2	CASSEIPGLSYGYTF	TGTGCCAGCAGTGAGATACCGGGACTTTCATATGGCTACACCTTC
-	-	TRBV29-1	TRBJ1-1	CSVKTGIDTEAFF	TGCAGCGTCAAAACAGGGATTGACACTGAAGCTTTCTTT
-	TRBD1	TRBV7-8	TRBJ1-2	CASSLDDRAKGYTF	TGTGCCAGCAGCTTAGATGACAGGGCGAAGGGCTACACCTTC
-	-	TRBV20-1	TRBJ2-7	CSAQQGSYEQYF	TGCAGTGCTCAACAGGGCTCCTACGAGCAGTACTTC